This T cell receptor beta chain was sequenced in a study of cytomegalovirus exposure and HLA in healthy donors. The PCR employed 60 Vbeta primers together with 13 Jbeta primers. TCRdb keeps only in-frame clones here, not all; method: immunoSEQ multiplex PCR. The table includes 70,000 to 95,000 clones, roughly 80% detected once. This receptor was obtained from a woman in her thirties in good health and CMV-seronegative. The source material was PBMCs.

The CDR3, as DNA: TGTGCCAGCACCTATCTAGGCAATGAGCAGTTCTTC. Residues: CASTYLGNEQFF. This rearrangement joins TRBV2 to TRBJ2-1; D ambiguous. This CDR3 region has 12 residues. Germline V CDR1 and CDR2: SNHLY, FYNNEI. V shed 7 bases and J shed 6 bases, with 10 bases lying between them.